The 32 T cell receptor beta chains below come from one sample, sequenced in a study of T-cell reconstitution after alpha-beta-depleted transplantation in children. TCRbeta library construction was performed incorporating unique molecular identifiers. TCRdb redid the calling of the PCR reads with MiXCR, one entry per CDR3 protein. The sample holds 500,000 to 600,000 distinct CDR3 sequences, around 19% seen once. The source material was PBMCs from the stem cell graft donor, sampled from the stem cell graft. These TCRs come from a human donor who donated a stem cell graft to a child with acute lymphoblastic leukemia.

This chain connects TRBV20-1 to TRBJ2-7, with 9 bases lining up with TRBD2. The V and J ends lost 1 base and 3 bases, in that order; junction bases with no gene match: 13. The CDR3 sequence is 17 residues long. CDR1 DFQATT and CDR2 SNEGSKA come from the germline V gene (reference sequence). The CDR3 region is CSARGTGAGGFIYEQYF. The DNA for the CDR3 is TGCAGTGCTAGAGGCACGGGGGCGGGAGGGTTTATCTACGAGCAGTACTTC.

For the CDR3, the DNA is TGCGCCAGCAGCCTGTACCCGGGGAGCAATCAGCCCCAGCATTTT. Encoded protein: CASSLYPGSNQPQHF. The chain uses TRBV5-1 and TRBJ1-5; no reliable D call. The ends were cut back, 4 bases at V and 1 base at J, with 12 bases in the middle. This CDR3 contains 15 residues. Germline lookup yields CDR1 SGHRS and CDR2 YFSETQ.

This chain uses TRBV20-1 with TRBJ1-2; 9 nucleotides line up with TRBD1. V lost 0 bases to trimming and J lost 7 bases; unmatched junction nucleotides: 9. Germline CDR1 is DFQATT and CDR2 is SNEGSKA (reference sequence). The CDR3 length is 15 residues. CDR3 amino acids: CSARERTGVDGGYTF. The CDR3 DNA follows: TGCAGTGCTAGAGAGAGGACAGGGGTTGATGGTGGCTACACCTTC.

This clonotype was recorded a few times. CDR3 sequence: CASSLIPGTSDEQYF. The CDR3 bases are TGTGCCAGCAGTCTAATCCCCGGGACTAGCGACGAGCAGTACTTC. The chain has TRBV27 and TRBJ2-7; 10 bases are a match to TRBD2. The length of the CDR3 is 15 residues. Germline loops: CDR1 MNHEY, CDR2 SMNVEV (reference sequence). Germline trimming cut 5 bases from V and 5 bases from J; bases unmatched to any gene: 9.

V gene TRBV20-1 combines with J gene TRBJ2-7; TRBD2 matches 7 bases. The CDR3 runs 15 residues. CDR1 is DFQATT and CDR2 is SNEGSKA in the germline V gene (reference sequence). J lost 0 bases, V lost 1 base, and 6 bases had no gene match. This chain's CDR3 is CSARGTSDSSYEQYF. DNA of the CDR3: TGCAGTGCTAGAGGGACTAGTGATAGCTCCTACGAGCAGTACTTC.

This clonotype was counted only a few times. V is TRBV9 and J is TRBJ2-1; D call uncertain. This CDR3 comprises 14 residues. The germline V gene has CDR1 SGDLS and CDR2 YYNGEE. V was clipped by 2 bases and J by 10 bases, with 16 bases between them. This chain's CDR3 is CASSVGAISAEQFF. The CDR3 DNA reads as TGTGCCAGCAGCGTTGGAGCTATCTCCGCAGAGCAGTTCTTC. Based on the CDR3 plus reference TRBV9 and TRBJ2-1, the full variable domain is DSGVTQTPKHLITATGQRVTLRCSPRSGDLSVYWYQQSLDQGLQFLIQYYNGEERAKGNILERFSAQQFPDLHSELNLSSLELGDSALYFCASSVGAISAEQFFGPGTRLTVL.

The chain couples TRBV7-9 to TRBJ2-7; D not resolved. In germline, CDR1 is SEHNR, CDR2 FQNEAQ (reference sequence). V shed 5 bases and J shed 1 base, with 9 bases lying between them. CDR3 length equals 13 residues. CDR3 DNA sequence: TGTGCCAGCAGCGATGACATATCCTACGAGCAGTACTTC. Its translation: CASSDDISYEQYF.

The table lists this clonotype with a few counts. The gene calls are TRBV5-4 and TRBJ1-1, with a weak D call TRBD1 (5 bases). V lost 3 bases and J 1 base, leaving 10 bases between the germline ends. The CDR3 loop spans 14 amino acids. The V gene's germline CDR1 is SGHNT and CDR2 YYREEE (reference sequence). This chain's CDR3 is CASSSGPPNTEAFF. CDR3 coding DNA: TGTGCCAGCAGCTCGGGACCGCCGAACACTGAAGCTTTCTTT.

This clonotype was seen only a few times. J is TRBJ2-7 and V is TRBV4-1, with D uncertain. The germline V and J ends were trimmed by 4 bases and 4 bases, with 17 bases remaining between them. Germline lookup yields CDR1 MGHRA and CDR2 YSYEKL. The CDR3 has 15 amino acids. In DNA form, the CDR3 reads TGCGCCAGCAGCCCGACTCCGGATTACGGGTACGAGCAGTACTTC. This codes for CASSPTPDYGYEQYF.

V usage is TRBV4-1 and J usage is TRBJ1-5, with TRBD1 identical over 8 bases. V dropped 3 bases and J dropped 0; count of bases not matched to a gene: 16. The CDR3 sequence is 20 residues long. Germline values: CDR1 MGHRA, CDR2 YSYEKL. CDR3 in amino acids: CASSHPPGQGALPSNQPQHF. The CDR3 region has the DNA TGCGCCAGCAGCCACCCCCCCGGGCAGGGGGCACTCCCTAGCAATCAGCCCCAGCATTTT.

This clonotype has only a few counts. The chain links TRBV4-2 to TRBJ1-3; D perhaps matches TRBD1 (6 bases). CDR1 and CDR2 from the germline V gene are LGHNA and YNFKEQ. There are 15 residues in the CDR3. Trimming removed 3 bases from V and 0 bases from J, with 9 bases in between. The CDR3 DNA reads TGTGCCAGCAGCCACGGACAGCTCTCTGGAAACACCATATATTTT. Its translation is CASSHGQLSGNTIYF.

The genes are TRBV6-5 and TRBJ2-7; the match to TRBD1 covers 8 bases. The germline CDR1 and CDR2 sequences are MNHEY and SVGAGI. Trimming cost V 4 bases and J 5 bases; bases outside gene matches: 10. The CDR3 spans 15 residues. As DNA, the CDR3 is TGTGCCAGCAGTTTCCCCCAGGGGGCGCGAGACGAGCAGTACTTC. Its translation: CASSFPQGARDEQYF.

This chain links TRBV9 with TRBJ2-3, with no clear D. Trimming stripped 7 bases from V and 2 bases from J, with 17 bases between. Germline loops: CDR1 SGDLS, CDR2 YYNGEE. The CDR3 length is 15 residues. The CDR3 coding sequence is TGTGCCAGCTCACGAGAAGGACGACTCACAGATACGCAGTATTTT. Encoded protein: CASSREGRLTDTQYF.

This chain links TRBV12-3 or TRBV12-4 with TRBJ1-1; 8 bases line up with TRBD1. The CDR3 consists of 15 residues. The V segment lost 6 bases and the J segment 0 bases; nucleotides outside the gene matches: 6. The DNA for the CDR3 is TGTGCCAGCAGCCTAAAGACAGGGGTGAACACTGAAGCTTTCTTT. Amino acid sequence: CASSLKTGVNTEAFF.

V is TRBV29-1 and J is TRBJ1-1; no firm D call. Per germline, CDR1 SQVTM and CDR2 ANQGSEA. The length of the CDR3 is 12 residues. V was clipped by 6 bases and J by 8 bases, with 16 bases between them. CDR3 in amino acids: CSVPLGRAEAFF. DNA of the CDR3: TGCAGCGTCCCCCTGGGGAGGGCCGAAGCTTTCTTT. Together with reference TRBV29-1 and TRBJ1-1, the CDR3 gives the full variable domain: SAVISQKPSRDICQRGTSLTIQCQVDSQVTMMFWYRQQPGQSLTLIATANQGSEATYESGFVIDKFPISRPNLTFSTLTVSNMSPEDSSIYLCSVPLGRAEAFFGQGTRLTVV.

This clonotype was observed a handful of times. The chain recombines TRBV4-2 with TRBJ1-5, with TRBD1 as a possible D gene (5 bases). V was clipped by 1 base and J by 3 bases, with 7 bases between them. CDR1 and CDR2 from the germline V gene are LGHNA and YNFKEQ. This CDR3 has 14 residues. CDR3 in amino acids: CASSQAGPNQPQHF. CDR3 nucleotide sequence: TGTGCCAGCAGCCAAGCAGGGCCCAATCAGCCCCAGCATTTT.

J is TRBJ2-1 and V is TRBV5-4; 12 nucleotides line up with TRBD2. This CDR3 comprises 16 residues. Per the germline V gene, CDR1 is SGHNT and CDR2 is YYREEE (reference sequence). The V gene end was trimmed by 5 bases and the J gene end by 9 bases; junction bases not matched to a gene: 12. CDR3 amino acids: CASRLLAGGPYGEQFF. The CDR3 coding sequence is TGTGCCAGCAGGCTGCTAGCGGGAGGGCCCTACGGTGAGCAGTTCTTC. The full variable domain, completed using reference TRBV5-4 and TRBJ2-1, is ETGVTQSPTHLIKTRGQQVTLRCSSQSGHNTVSWYQQALGQGPQFIFQYYREEENGRGNFPPRFSGLQFPNYSSELNVNALELDDSALYLCASRLLAGGPYGEQFFGPGTRLTVL.

This clonotype was seen only a few times. The rearrangement uses TRBV20-1 and TRBJ2-6; 11 nucleotides align to TRBD1. The CDR3 is 19 residues long. Germline loops: CDR1 DFQATT, CDR2 SNEGSKA (reference sequence). Losses at the gene ends were 0 bases for V and 3 bases for J; bases not matched to a gene: 10. DNA of the CDR3: TGCAGTGCTAGAGATCAAGGGACAGGGGGTATAGTTGGGGCCAACGTCCTGACTTTC. Translated, it gives CSARDQGTGGIVGANVLTF.

The chain links TRBV5-6 to TRBJ2-2; the D gene is possibly TRBD2 (5 bases). The V end lost 0 bases, the J end lost 7 bases, and 10 bases lay between the germline ends. The CDR3 has 14 residues. In germline, CDR1 is SGHDT, CDR2 YYEEEE. The chain's CDR3 is CASSLVGEIGELFF. The CDR3 DNA follows: TGTGCCAGCAGCTTGGTCGGGGAAATCGGGGAGCTGTTTTTT.

The gene calls are TRBV28 and TRBJ2-7; no definite D call. V lost 6 bases and J lost 7, with 16 bases in between. The length of the CDR3 is 13 residues. CDR1 and CDR2 from the germline V gene are MDHEN and SYDVKM. The CDR3 protein is CASSLTPFPEQYF. The CDR3 region has the DNA TGTGCCAGCAGCCTGACACCATTCCCAGAGCAGTACTTC. The whole variable domain, filled in from reference TRBV28 and TRBJ2-7, reads DVKVTQSSRYLVKRTGEKVFLECVQDMDHENMFWYRQDPGLGLRLIYFSYDVKMKEKGDIPEGYSVSREKKERFSLILESASTNQTSMYLCASSLTPFPEQYFGPGTRLTVT.

This clonotype occurred a few times. The CDR3 nucleotides are TGTGCCAGCAGCTTGGCCGTGGACAGCTACCGGGAGCTGTTTTTT. It specifies CASSLAVDSYRELFF. The chain combines TRBV5-6 with TRBJ2-2, with D perhaps TRBD1 (6 bases). The CDR3 runs to 15 residues. Germline loops: CDR1 SGHDT, CDR2 YYEEEE. Trimming pared 0 bases from V and 9 bases from J, leaving 15 bases between.

This clonotype occurred a few times. This sequence joins TRBV9 and TRBJ2-1; weak D call: TRBD1 (8 bases). The germline CDR1 and CDR2 sequences are SGDLS and YYNGEE. V lost 0 bases and J lost 7, with 20 bases in between. There are 17 residues in the CDR3. In DNA form, the CDR3 reads TGTGCCAGCAGCGTAGGGGGGGGCAGGGGGCGCGAAAATGAGCAGTTCTTC. This encodes CASSVGGGRGRENEQFF.

This chain joins TRBV24-1 and TRBJ2-7; perhaps TRBD2 as D (5 bases). Germline CDR1 KGHDR, CDR2 SFDVKD. V lost 3 bases and J 3 bases, leaving 5 bases between the germline ends. The CDR3 covers 12 residues. The CDR3 DNA sequence: TGTGCCACCAGTGATCGGGGCTACGAGCAGTACTTC. Its translation is CATSDRGYEQYF.

This chain connects TRBV20-1 to TRBJ2-7; D might be TRBD1 (5 bases). CDR3 length: 14 residues. Germline CDR1 is DFQATT and CDR2 is SNEGSKA (reference sequence). V was clipped by 4 bases and J by 0 bases, with 13 bases between them. The CDR3 loop reads CSATQTDNSYEQYF. In DNA, the CDR3 is TGCAGTGCTACCCAGACAGATAACTCCTACGAGCAGTACTTC.

The table lists this clonotype with a few counts. The chain combines TRBV5-1 with TRBJ2-2, with D possibly TRBD2 on 5 matching bases. CDR1 SGHRS and CDR2 YFSETQ come from the germline V gene. V was trimmed by 3 bases and J by 7 bases, leaving 16 bases between them. The CDR3 runs 15 residues. CDR3 residues: CASSSPRTSGGELFF. For the CDR3, the DNA is TGCGCCAGCAGCTCCCCCCGGACTTCGGGCGGGGAGCTGTTTTTT.

This clonotype was found a few times. This chain connects TRBV12-3 or TRBV12-4 to TRBJ1-2, with 7 bases identical to TRBD1. Losses at the gene ends were 5 bases for V and 4 bases for J; bases not matched to a gene: 10. This CDR3 is built from 15 residues. CDR3 in amino acids: CASSGNRQGLYGYTF. The CDR3 nucleotides read TGTGCCAGCAGTGGGAATCGACAGGGCCTCTATGGCTACACCTTC.

There are a few counts of this clonotype. V gene TRBV7-2 combines with J gene TRBJ2-7; D perhaps matches TRBD2 (6 bases). The V and J ends lost 1 base and 6 bases respectively, with 16 bases between them. This CDR3 spans 15 amino acids. Germline V gives CDR1 SGHTA, CDR2 FQGNSA. The CDR3 is CASSLVSSEGIEQYF. The DNA for the CDR3 is TGTGCCAGCAGCTTAGTTTCTAGCGAAGGGATCGAGCAGTACTTC.

The sample holds a few counts of this clonotype. This rearrangement joins TRBV3-1 to TRBJ2-7; 11 bases are shared with TRBD2. This CDR3 comprises 16 residues. Unmatched junction bases numbered 4, after V lost 2 bases and J lost 1 base. The germline gives CDR1 LGHDT, CDR2 YNNKEL (reference sequence). The CDR3 sequence: CASSQPIAGGSYEQYF. The CDR3 coding sequence is TGTGCCAGCAGCCAACCCATAGCGGGAGGGTCCTACGAGCAGTACTTC.

V and J are TRBV5-1 and TRBJ1-4, with 9 positions matching TRBD1. The CDR3 has 16 residues. The V gene's germline CDR1 is SGHRS and CDR2 YFSETQ. V lost 3 bases and J lost 10; bases outside the gene matches: 13. In DNA, the CDR3 is TGCGCCAGCAGCTACCCCGGGGACAGGGAAAAGGGAAAACTGTTTTTT. This codes for CASSYPGDREKGKLFF.

This clonotype was counted only a few times. The V and J genes are TRBV27 and TRBJ1-5; 7 bases match TRBD1. The J segment lost 2 bases and the V segment lost 4 bases, leaving 11 bases of the junction unmatched. The V gene's germline CDR1 is MNHEY and CDR2 SMNVEV (reference sequence). This CDR3 spans 17 amino acids. The CDR3 loop is CASSSYSRGNGNQPQHF. CDR3 coding DNA: TGTGCCAGCAGTTCCTACTCCAGGGGGAACGGCAATCAGCCCCAGCATTTT.

Only a few counts were recorded for this clonotype. The chain combines TRBV4-1 with TRBJ2-2, with D tentatively TRBD1 (5 bases). The V gene lost 2 bases and the J gene lost 5 bases, with 12 bases spanning the gap. Germline assignment: CDR1 MGHRA and CDR2 YSYEKL. The length of the CDR3 is 15 residues. The CDR3 nucleotides are TGCGCCAGCAGCCAACTCAGGGTGAAAACCGGGGAGCTGTTTTTT. Its translation: CASSQLRVKTGELFF.

This chain connects TRBV20-1 to TRBJ2-3; the D gene is possibly TRBD2 (7 bases). Germline V gene data show CDR1 as DFQATT and CDR2 as SNEGSKA (reference sequence). CDR3 length: 11 residues. The CDR3 DNA follows: TGCACTACAGGGAGGGCAGATACGCAGTATTTT. Residues: CTTGRADTQYF.